This T cell receptor (beta chain) stems from a study of blood T cell repertoires in COVID-19. Study background: The study drew acute and convalescent COVID-19 samples from the United States, Italy and Spain. Nucleic acid was either cDNA or gDNA, and it came from T cells, B-cell-depleted T cells, or PBMCs.

Using immunoSEQ multiplex PCR, the repertoire was profiled, and TCRdb retains in-frame clones only, with some absent. The sample contains approximately 170,000 clones, around four fifths of which appear only once. This clone showed up just a few times. J gave up 7 bases and V 5 bases, and 7 bases lay outside the gene matches. The CDR3 contains 13 residues. Germline CDR1 and CDR2: SEHNR and FQNEAQ (reference sequence). Patients in Seattle were enrolled during active infection, then followed longitudinally. The sequence was obtained from a woman in her 70s with COVID-19, enrolled during active disease. Sequenced material: peripheral blood. The chain couples TRBV7-9 to TRBJ1-1; 7 bases are a match to TRBD1. CDR3 coding DNA: TGTGCCAGCAGCACCCGGGACAGCTTTGAAGCTTTCTTT. Its protein is CASSTRDSFEAFF. The full variable domain, with the rest looked up from reference TRBV7-9 and TRBJ1-1, is DTGVSQNPRHKITKRGQNVTFRCDPISEHNRLYWYRQTLGQGPEFLTYFQNEAQLEKSRLLSDRFSAERPKGSFSTLEIQRTEQGDSAMYLCASSTRDSFEAFFGQGTRLTVV.